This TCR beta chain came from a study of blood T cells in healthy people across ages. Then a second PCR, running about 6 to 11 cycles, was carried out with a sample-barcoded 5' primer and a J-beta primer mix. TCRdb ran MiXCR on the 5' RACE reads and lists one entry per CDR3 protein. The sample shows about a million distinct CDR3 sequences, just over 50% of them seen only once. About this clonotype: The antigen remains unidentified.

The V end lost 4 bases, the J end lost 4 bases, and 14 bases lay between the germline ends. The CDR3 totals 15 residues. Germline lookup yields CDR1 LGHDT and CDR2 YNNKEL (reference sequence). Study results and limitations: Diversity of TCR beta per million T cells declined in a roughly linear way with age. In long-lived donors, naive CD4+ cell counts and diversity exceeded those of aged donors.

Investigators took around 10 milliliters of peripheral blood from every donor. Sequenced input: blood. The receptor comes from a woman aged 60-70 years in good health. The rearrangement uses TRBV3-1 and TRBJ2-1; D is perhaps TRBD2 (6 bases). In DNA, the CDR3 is TGTGCCAGCAGCCTCCCGGGACTTAAATACAATGAGCAGTTCTTC. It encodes CASSLPGLKYNEQFF.